Each of the 21 T cell receptor beta chains below was sequenced from the same sample in a study of early T cells in non-severe SARS-CoV-2 infection. TCRdb re-called the 5' RACE reads with MiXCR, one entry per CDR3 protein. The table lists 60,000 or so distinct CDR3 sequences, around 9.3% of them singletons. The sample taken for sequencing was whole blood. The receptors come from an adult who was a healthcare worker with PCR-confirmed SARS-CoV-2 infection or an uninfected control (not recorded which).

The chain couples TRBV6-1 to TRBJ1-6; a possible D gene is TRBD1 (5 bases). CDR1 MNHNS and CDR2 SASEGT come from the germline V gene. The CDR3 loop spans 15 amino acids. Trimming removed 8 bases at V and 7 bases at J, with 18 bases between. CDR3 loop: CASEGEVQVNSPLHF. The CDR3 DNA reads as TGTGCCAGCGAGGGTGAGGTACAGGTGAATTCACCCCTCCACTTT.

J is TRBJ1-6 and V is TRBV4-2; D is unresolved. The CDR3 runs to 13 residues. The V end lost 0 bases, the J end lost 6 bases, and 3 bases lay between the germline ends. Germline V CDR1 and CDR2: LGHNA, YNFKEQ. Here the CDR3 reads CASSQEVNSPLHF. CDR3 DNA sequence: TGTGCCAGCAGCCAAGAAGTTAATTCACCCCTCCACTTT.

The rearrangement uses TRBV5-1 and TRBJ1-4; D uncertain. Trimming pared 3 bases from V and 5 bases from J, leaving 11 bases between. The CDR3 length is 14 residues. CDR1 SGHRS and CDR2 YFSETQ come from the germline V gene. CDR3 in amino acids: CASSSGSGNEKLFF. The CDR3 DNA reads TGCGCCAGCAGCTCCGGGTCAGGAAATGAAAAACTGTTTTTT.

This clonotype appeared many times. The J gene is TRBJ2-1, the V gene TRBV20-1; D may be TRBD2 (7 bases). V was trimmed by 6 bases and J by 7 bases, leaving 16 bases between them. Germline CDR1 DFQATT, CDR2 SNEGSKA (reference sequence). This CDR3 region has 13 residues. For the CDR3, the DNA is TGCAGTGCGGATCGGGGGGCCGGGAATGAGCAGTTCTTC. As protein: CSADRGAGNEQFF.

This clonotype was detected many times. This chain joins TRBV20-1 and TRBJ1-2, with 10 bases lining up with TRBD1. This CDR3 is 15 amino acids long. The germline V gene has CDR1 DFQATT and CDR2 SNEGSKA (reference sequence). V lost 6 bases to trimming and J lost 1 base; unmatched junction nucleotides: 8. CDR3 residues: CSASLGQGINYGYTF. The CDR3 coding sequence is TGCAGTGCCTCACTGGGACAGGGGATTAACTATGGCTACACCTTC.

The chain joins TRBV11-2 to TRBJ2-1; weak D call: TRBD1 (5 bases). The V and J ends lost 0 bases and 10 bases respectively, with 7 bases between them. Germline-derived CDR1 and CDR2 are SGHAT and FQNNGV. CDR3 length equals 12 residues. The CDR3: CASSLDREEQFF. The DNA for the CDR3 is TGTGCCAGCAGCTTAGACAGGGAAGAGCAGTTCTTC.

The gene calls are TRBV5-1 and TRBJ2-1; D is ambiguous. In germline, CDR1 is SGHRS, CDR2 YFSETQ. This CDR3 is built from 16 residues. V was cut by 6 bases and J by 5 bases, with 21 bases left in between. The CDR3 DNA is TGCGCCAGCACCACTTACACACGGCAACCAAACAATGAGCAGTTCTTC. It encodes CASTTYTRQPNNEQFF.

This clonotype has at least ten counts. The chain has TRBV7-9 and TRBJ1-4; D remains ambiguous. CDR3 length: 15 residues. Trimming removed 4 bases from V and 6 bases from J, with 15 bases in between. CDR1 and CDR2 (germline): SEHNR, FQNEAQ (reference sequence). This CDR3 reads CASSSGTLGDEKLFF. The CDR3 region has the DNA TGTGCCAGCAGCTCAGGAACACTTGGGGATGAAAAACTGTTTTTT.

This clonotype was detected ten times or more. The chain is built from TRBV7-2 and TRBJ1-5; 7 positions match TRBD1. V shed 4 bases, J shed 0 bases, and the junction held 3 bases outside the gene matches. CDR3 length equals 15 residues. Germline V gene data show CDR1 as SGHTA and CDR2 as FQGNSA. The CDR3 bases are TGTGCCAGCAGCTACCAGGGGGTTAGCAATCAGCCCCAGCATTTT. This codes for CASSYQGVSNQPQHF.

The chain uses TRBV7-8 and TRBJ2-7, with 8 bases aligning to TRBD1. Germline assignment: CDR1 SGHVS and CDR2 FQNEAQ. The CDR3 totals 15 residues. Trimming took 5 bases from V and 3 from J; bases not matched to a gene: 9. In DNA form, the CDR3 reads TGTGCCAGCAGCCCCTTGACAGGGGCGAACTACGAGCAGTACTTC. Amino acids: CASSPLTGANYEQYF.

This clonotype was counted ten times or more. This chain connects TRBV18 to TRBJ2-5; possibly TRBD1 for D (6 bases). The V gene's germline CDR1 is KGHSH and CDR2 LQKENI. The CDR3 has 14 residues. Trimming shortened V by 5 bases and J by 4 bases, and 14 bases separated the two germline ends. The CDR3 loop is CASSAGTQSETQYF. CDR3 coding DNA: TGTGCCAGCTCAGCCGGGACACAATCAGAGACCCAGTACTTC. The variable domain in full, completed from reference TRBV18 and TRBJ2-5, reads NAGVMQNPRHLVRRRGQEARLRCSPMKGHSHVYWYRQLPEEGLKFMVYLQKENIIDESGMPKERFSAEFPKEGPSILRIQQVVRGDSAAYFCASSAGTQSETQYFGPGTRLLVL.

This chain uses TRBV29-1 with TRBJ1-3; D gene uncertain. Germline-derived CDR1 and CDR2 are SQVTM and ANQGSEA. The ends were cut back, 5 bases at V and 4 bases at J, with 12 bases in the middle. The CDR3 is 13 residues long. CDR3 nucleotide sequence: TGCAGCGTTAAACAGATGTCGGGAAACACCATATATTTT. This codes for CSVKQMSGNTIYF. The whole variable domain, filled in from reference TRBV29-1 and TRBJ1-3, reads SAVISQKPSRDICQRGTSLTIQCQVDSQVTMMFWYRQQPGQSLTLIATANQGSEATYESGFVIDKFPISRPNLTFSTLTVSNMSPEDSSIYLCSVKQMSGNTIYFGEGSWLTVV.

This clonotype turned up a few times. The V call is TRBV12-3 or TRBV12-4, the J call TRBJ1-6, with 8 bases fitting TRBD1. This CDR3 is 14 amino acids long. V shed 7 bases and J 3 bases; nucleotides not matched to a gene: 2. The CDR3 DNA follows: TGTGCCAGCACCGGGACAGGCTATAATTCACCCCTCCACTTT. The encoded protein is CASTGTGYNSPLHF.

This clonotype has just a few counts. This sequence joins TRBV27 and TRBJ1-1; D is possibly TRBD1 (6 bases). The germline gives CDR1 MNHEY, CDR2 SMNVEV (reference sequence). This CDR3 has 14 residues. Deletions cut 6 bases from V and 3 bases from J, with 14 bases between. CDR3 nucleotide sequence: TGTGCCAGCAGGACCGGGACACGTTACACTGAAGCTTTCTTT. Encoded protein: CASRTGTRYTEAFF.

This clonotype was counted between two and nine times. This rearrangement joins TRBV12-3 or TRBV12-4 to TRBJ1-1; D call uncertain. This CDR3 spans 15 amino acids. V was shortened by 2 bases and J by 3 bases, with 13 bases between the two germline ends. Here the CDR3 DNA reads TGTGCCAGCAGTTTAAGTTCGCAGGCTCACACTGAAGCTTTCTTT. Translating it yields CASSLSSQAHTEAFF.

The chain is built from TRBV7-2 and TRBJ2-7; D is unclear. Trimming pared 0 bases from V and 1 base from J, leaving 7 bases between. CDR1 is SGHTA, CDR2 FQGNSA, per germline. The CDR3 extends over 14 amino acids. CDR3 in amino acids: CASSLAGQSYEQYF. The CDR3 nucleotides read TGTGCCAGCAGCTTAGCCGGCCAGTCCTACGAGCAGTACTTC.

The rearrangement uses TRBV29-1 and TRBJ2-1, with D unclear. Trimming left V 7 bases short and J 2 bases short, with 9 bases between. CDR3 length: 12 residues. CDR1 SQVTM and CDR2 ANQGSEA come from the germline V gene. The CDR3 sequence: CSAAVPYNEQFF. The CDR3 DNA reads as TGCAGCGCCGCAGTACCCTACAATGAGCAGTTCTTC.

This clonotype came up a few times. J is TRBJ2-2 and V is TRBV7-3; D remains unclear. CDR1 and CDR2 (germline): SGHTA, FQGTGA. Trimming took 5 bases from V and 6 from J, leaving 10 bases between them. The CDR3 runs 13 residues. The CDR3 nucleotides read TGTGCCAGCAGCATCCGTTCGGCCGGGGAGCTGTTTTTT. This encodes CASSIRSAGELFF.

This clonotype occurred many times. The chain recombines TRBV6-2 or TRBV6-3 with TRBJ1-6; D is unresolved. Trimming cost V 2 bases and J 9 bases, with 11 bases left between them. The length of the CDR3 is 14 residues. The germline CDR1 and CDR2 sequences are MNHEY and SVGEGT. CDR3 amino acids: CASSYTGAGSPLHF. The CDR3 nucleotides read TGTGCCAGCAGTTACACCGGAGCGGGTTCACCCCTCCACTTT.

J is TRBJ2-5 and V is TRBV27, with D unclear. Germline CDR1 is MNHEY and CDR2 is SMNVEV (reference sequence). Deletions cut 4 bases from V and 2 bases from J, with 8 bases between. The CDR3 totals 13 residues. In DNA, the CDR3 is TGTGCCAGCAGTTCATACCATCAAGAGACCCAGTACTTC. This sequence encodes CASSSYHQETQYF.

This clonotype was picked up many times. The V gene is TRBV12-3 or TRBV12-4, the J gene TRBJ2-1; weak D call: TRBD1 (6 bases). The CDR3 has 15 residues. Trimming took 5 bases from V and 0 from J, leaving 11 bases between them. CDR3 coding DNA: TGTGCCAGCAGTATACAGGGCGACTCCTACAATGAGCAGTTCTTC. Protein: CASSIQGDSYNEQFF.